In this sample, the clone carrying this T cell receptor (beta chain) turned up a few times. Its antigen is not known. When sampled, the donors appeared nominally healthy, though they likely had unrecorded immune exposures. The CDR3 covers 15 residues. The germline V gene encodes CDR1 SGHRS and CDR2 YFSETQ. V lost 4 bases to trimming and J lost 6 bases, with 19 bases between them. PCR amplification relied on 60 Vbeta primers (plus 13 Jbeta primers). The method was immunoSEQ multiplex PCR; TCRdb's version includes in-frame clones alone and lacks a portion of them. The data show roughly 130,000 clones, around 65% seen once. The sample belongs to a study of cytomegalovirus exposure and HLA in healthy donors. The study's findings and limits: As a later analysis revealed, most CMV-associated TCR beta chains appeared HLA-restricted. A later analysis reported that several of the most significant clusters appeared to be linked to common viral pathogens, among them Epstein-Barr virus. In the analysis, some V segments, TRBV6-2 and TRBV6-3 included, were excluded as indistinguishable.

Sequenced input: PBMCs. The chain recombines TRBV5-1 with TRBJ1-2, with TRBD1 as a possible D gene (6 bases). The sequence came from a male donor in good health and CMV-seronegative. The CDR3 loop is CASSDGLGAPDGYTF. The DNA of the CDR3 is TGCGCCAGCAGCGACGGCCTGGGGGCCCCGGATGGCTACACCTTC.